Below, one T cell receptor (beta chain) is given with its context. Its antigen remains unknown. This sample was taken from a study of CD8+CD57+ T cells in acquired aplastic anemia. Background on the study: The average for DNA from sorted CD4+ and CD8+ cells was around 3.4 ug.

Profiling that covered TCR beta VDJ and CDR3 relied on genomic DNA as its template. Using its own MiXCR run on the reads, TCRdb lists one record per CDR3 protein. The sample carries some 200,000 distinct CDR3 sequences, roughly 57% recorded once. Looked up from germline, CDR1 is DFQATT and CDR2 is SNEGSKA (reference sequence). With 3 bases clipped from V and 5 bases from J, the junction kept 8 bases outside the gene matches. There are 15 residues in the CDR3. Study outcomes and limitations: Patients and controls shared some 29 CD8+ CDR3 sequences, which appeared highly expressed in patients and within their immunodominant clones.

This chain connects TRBV20-1 to TRBJ2-2; 8 bases map to TRBD2. Material: sorted CD4+, CD8+, or CD8+CD57+ T cells (not recorded which) from PBMCs. The receptor's source is a human donor in good health. CDR3 nucleotide sequence: TGCAGTGCTAGTGATACTAGCGGTGGTACCGGGGAGCTGTTTTTT. It encodes CSASDTSGGTGELFF.